Each of the 4 T cell receptor beta chains below was sequenced from the same sample in a study of cytomegalovirus exposure and HLA in healthy donors. TCRdb keeps only in-frame clones here, not all; method: immunoSEQ multiplex PCR. This table has about 74,000 clones, approximately 95% appearing once. The sample was PBMCs. These receptors came from a young man in good health and CMV-seropositive.

The chain carries TRBV5-1 and TRBJ1-2; 8 positions agree with TRBD1. In germline, CDR1 is SGHRS, CDR2 YFSETQ. CDR3 size: 13 residues. J lost 4 bases, V lost 4 bases, and 3 bases had no gene match. The CDR3 here is CASSRDRTYGYTF. DNA for the CDR3: TGCGCCAGCAGCCGGGACAGGACCTATGGCTACACCTTC.

V is TRBV19 and J is TRBJ2-1, with TRBD2 matching over 7 bases. Trimming cost V 7 bases and J 15 bases; bases outside gene matches: 12. CDR3 length: 12 amino acids. Germline CDR1 is LNHDA and CDR2 is SQIVND (reference sequence). In nucleotides, the CDR3 is TGTGCCAGTAATATGGGCGGGAGATCCCCGTTCTTC. Encoded protein: CASNMGGRSPFF.

In its sample, this clone was seen a few times. The chain has TRBV6-6 and TRBJ1-1; D unclear. Germline CDR1 and CDR2: MNHNY and SVGAGI (reference sequence). V lost 6 bases, J lost 2 bases, and 10 bases lay in between. The CDR3 is 13 amino acids. For the CDR3, the DNA is TGTGCCAGCAGCGCTACAGAAAACACTGAAGCTTTCTTT. Residues: CASSATENTEAFF.

Notes on this clone: One end of the junction fails to match germline, which may point to a read error. The chain links TRBV28 to TRBJ2-3; 8 bases agree with TRBD2. Germline V gene sequence: CDR1 MDHEN, CDR2 SYDVKM. CDR3 length: 11 amino acids. CDR3 region: CASTYGTSLDF. The CDR3 DNA reads as TGTGCCAGCACATACGGGACTAGTTTGGATTTT. Full variable domain (missing parts from reference TRBV28 and TRBJ2-3): DVKVTQSSRYLVKRTGEKVFLECVQDMDHENMFWYRQDPGLGLRLIYFSYDVKMKEKGDIPEGYSVSREKKERFSLILESASTNQTSMYLCASTYGTSLDFGPGTRLTVL.